This T cell receptor (beta chain) originates from a study of OX40 agonist ivuxolimab in advanced cancers. Across the study: Aged about 20 to 85 with a mean of approximately 60 years, they were about 83% male.

Unmatched junction bases numbered 4, after V lost 4 bases and J lost 1 base. CDR1 and CDR2 (germline): SQVTM, ANQGSEA. There are 14 residues in the CDR3. Worth noting for this clone: The antigen remains unidentified.

General study points: In the 0.1 to 3.0 mg/kg range, CD4+ and CD8+ blood T cells had expanded clonally by week 6. Expanded clones were, on average, more numerous among CD8+ T cells than CD4+. Antigen specificity was not determined for the expanded peripheral T cells.

The assay was immunoSEQ multiplex PCR, and TCRdb's table has in-frame clones only and misses some. The sample lists approximately 97,000 clones, approximately 87% occurring once. The material sequenced was CD4+ or CD8+ T cells sorted from blood, taken in a trial of the OX40 agonist ivuxolimab. This chain connects TRBV29-1 to TRBJ1-1, with TRBD1 matching over 9 bases. The origin of this receptor is an adult with an advanced solid tumor such as melanoma, head and neck, liver or kidney cancer. CDR3 in DNA: TGCAGCGTTGGGGACAGGGTGAGGAACACTGAAGCTTTCTTT. Residues: CSVGDRVRNTEAFF.